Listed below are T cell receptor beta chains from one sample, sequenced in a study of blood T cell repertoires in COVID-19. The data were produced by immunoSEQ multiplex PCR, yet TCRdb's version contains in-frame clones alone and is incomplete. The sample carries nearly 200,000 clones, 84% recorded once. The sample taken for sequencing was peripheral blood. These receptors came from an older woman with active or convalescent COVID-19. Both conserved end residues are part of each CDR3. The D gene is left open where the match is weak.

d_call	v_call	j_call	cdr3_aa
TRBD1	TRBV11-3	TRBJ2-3	CASSLGQSTDTQYF
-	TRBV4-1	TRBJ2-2	CASSQEGLNTGELFF
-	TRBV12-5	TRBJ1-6	CASGLIGGRVSPLHF
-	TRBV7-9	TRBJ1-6	CASSLAGNSNSPLHF
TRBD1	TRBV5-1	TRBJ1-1	CASSLGQGLPEAFF
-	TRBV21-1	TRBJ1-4	CASSSPASNEKLFF
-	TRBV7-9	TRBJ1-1	CASSSHAGDTEAFF
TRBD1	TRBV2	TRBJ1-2	CASSEVRGLGYGYTF
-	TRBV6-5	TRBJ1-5	CASSYTYSNQPQHF
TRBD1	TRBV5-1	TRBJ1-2	CASSIRQGGGYTF
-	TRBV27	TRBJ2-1	CASSLNSMSSYNEQFF
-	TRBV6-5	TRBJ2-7	CASSEGGNPSYEQYF
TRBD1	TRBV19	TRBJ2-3	CASSMGTGGKDTQYF
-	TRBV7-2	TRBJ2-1	CASSLFATGNHEQFF
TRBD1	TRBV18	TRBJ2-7	CASSRRQGDPYEQYF
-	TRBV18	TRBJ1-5	CASSPQGYSNQPQHF
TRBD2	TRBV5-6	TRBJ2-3	CASSLLAGRTDTQYF
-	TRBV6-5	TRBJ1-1	CASRATYTEAFF